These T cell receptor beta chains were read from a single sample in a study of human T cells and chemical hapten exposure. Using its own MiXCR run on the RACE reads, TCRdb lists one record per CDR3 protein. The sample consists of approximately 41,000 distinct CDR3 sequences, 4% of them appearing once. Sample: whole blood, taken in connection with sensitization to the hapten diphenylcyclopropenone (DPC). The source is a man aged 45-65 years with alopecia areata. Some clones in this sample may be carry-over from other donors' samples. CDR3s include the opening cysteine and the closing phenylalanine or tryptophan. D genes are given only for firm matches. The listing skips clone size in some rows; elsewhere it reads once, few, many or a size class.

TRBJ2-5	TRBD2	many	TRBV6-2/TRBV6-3	TGTGCCAGCAGTCGACCGGCGGGAGTAGGAGAGACCCAGTACTTC	CASSRPAGVGETQYF
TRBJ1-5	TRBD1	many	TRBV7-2	TGTGCCAGCAGCTTAGATCAGGGGGCCAGGCAGCCCCAGCATTTT	CASSLDQGARQPQHF
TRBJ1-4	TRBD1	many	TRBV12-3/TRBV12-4	TGTGCCAGCAGCCGGTCTCTAGAAGAGGGGGCCCCTGGAAAACTGTTTTTT	CASSRSLEEGAPGKLFF
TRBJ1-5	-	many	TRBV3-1	TGTGCCAGCAGCCATGGGCAGGGAGGTCAGCCCCAGCATTTT	CASSHGQGGQPQHF
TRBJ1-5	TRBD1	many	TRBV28	TGTGCCAGCCCCCCAAGACAGGGGGATAGCAATCAGCCCCAGCATTTT	CASPPRQGDSNQPQHF
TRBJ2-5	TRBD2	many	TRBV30	TGTGCCTGGAGTGTGGGACTAGCGGGAGGAGGTGAGACCCAGTACTTC	CAWSVGLAGGGETQYF
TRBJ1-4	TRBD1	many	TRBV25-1	TGTGCCAGCGCCGGGACAGGGGTTATGAAGCTGTTTTTT	CASAGTGVMKLFF
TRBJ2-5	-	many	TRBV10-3	TGTGCCATCAGTGAGCTGGGCAGGTCGGCAGAGACCCAGTACTTC	CAISELGRSAETQYF
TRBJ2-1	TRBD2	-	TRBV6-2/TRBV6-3	TGTGCCAGCAGTTCTCCGGGAGGCGGGAAAATCTTTGAGCAGTTCTTC	CASSSPGGGKIFEQFF
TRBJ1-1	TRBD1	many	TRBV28	TGTGCCAGCACTCTTACAGGGGTGAGTACTGAAGCTTTCTTT	CASTLTGVSTEAFF
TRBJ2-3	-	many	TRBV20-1	TGCAGTGCCCTCGGGGGTAGCGGAGTGGCGGATACGCAGTATTTT	CSALGGSGVADTQYF
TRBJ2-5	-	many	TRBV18	TGTGCCAGCTCACCACTCAAGGGGTTGGCAGAGACCCAGTACTTC	CASSPLKGLAETQYF
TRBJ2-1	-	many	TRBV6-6	TGTGCCAGCAGTTACGACCCCTCCTACAATGAGCAGTTCTTC	CASSYDPSYNEQFF
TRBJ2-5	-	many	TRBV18	TGTGCCAGCTCATCAGGACAGCTACAAGAGACCCAGTACTTC	CASSSGQLQETQYF
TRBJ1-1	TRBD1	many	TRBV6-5	TGTGCCAGCAGTTCCCGGACAGGGAGCACTGAAGCTTTCTTT	CASSSRTGSTEAFF
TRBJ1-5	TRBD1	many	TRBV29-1	TGCAGCGTTGGCAGGGGGGAGAATCAGCCCCAGCATTTT	CSVGRGENQPQHF
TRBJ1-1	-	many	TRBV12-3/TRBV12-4	TGTGCCAGCAGTTTGGGGCCAGCCTCGAACACTGAAGCTTTCTTT	CASSLGPASNTEAFF
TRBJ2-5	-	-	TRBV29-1	TGCAGCGTTGACGGCATCCACGGTCCCGAGACCCAGTACTTC	CSVDGIHGPETQYF
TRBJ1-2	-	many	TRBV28	TGTGCCAGCGTGGGGGTGGAGTGGAGTAGATATGGCTACACCTTC	CASVGVEWSRYGYTF
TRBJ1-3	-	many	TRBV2	TGTGCCAGCAGTGAAGAAGGCATCTCTGGAAACACCATATATTTT	CASSEEGISGNTIYF
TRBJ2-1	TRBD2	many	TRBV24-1	TGTGCCACCAGTGACCGGACTAGCGGGATTTACAATGAGCAGTTCTTC	CATSDRTSGIYNEQFF
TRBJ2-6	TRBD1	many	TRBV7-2	TGTGCCAGCAATAACAGGGGGCGTACCGGGGCCAACGTCCTGACTTTC	CASNNRGRTGANVLTF
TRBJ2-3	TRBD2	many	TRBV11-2	TGTGCCAGCAGCTTTCTGGCGGGAGGACGGGGAGATACGCAGTATTTT	CASSFLAGGRGDTQYF
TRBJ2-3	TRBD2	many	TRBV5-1	TGCGCCAGCAGCTCCCCCCTAGCGGGATTGAACACAGATACGCAGTATTTT	CASSSPLAGLNTDTQYF
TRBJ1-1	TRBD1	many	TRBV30	TGTGCCTGGGACAGGGGGCTCTCTGAAGCTTTCTTT	CAWDRGLSEAFF
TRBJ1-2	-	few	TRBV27	TGTGCCAGCAGTTTATTGACGGGCAGGACCAATCTCTATGGCTACACCTTC	CASSLLTGRTNLYGYTF
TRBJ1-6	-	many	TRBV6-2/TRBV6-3	TGTGCCAGCAGCTACGCCGCATATTCACCCCTCCACTTT	CASSYAAYSPLHF
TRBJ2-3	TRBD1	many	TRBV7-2	TGTGCCAGCAGCCTAGGACAGGGGGCCTTCACAGATACGCAGTATTTT	CASSLGQGAFTDTQYF
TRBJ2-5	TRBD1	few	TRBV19	TGTGCCAGTAGTTTCCGGGACAGAGAGACCCAGTACTTC	CASSFRDRETQYF
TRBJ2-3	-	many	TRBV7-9	TGTGCCAGCAGCCAGGAACCATTGCAGTATTTT	CASSQEPLQYF
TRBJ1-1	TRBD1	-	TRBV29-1	TGCAGCGTTGAAAGACAGGGGGCGAACACTGAAGCTTTCTTT	CSVERQGANTEAFF
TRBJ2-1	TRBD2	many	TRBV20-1	TGCAGTGCTACAGCGGGGAGGCAGTTCTTC	CSATAGRQFF
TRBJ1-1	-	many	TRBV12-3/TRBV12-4	TGTGCCAGCAGTTTATACAGGCTGAACACTGAAGCTTTCTTT	CASSLYRLNTEAFF
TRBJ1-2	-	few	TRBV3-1	TGTGCCAGCAGCCAAGTTCCGGGATCGGCTGGCTACACCTTC	CASSQVPGSAGYTF
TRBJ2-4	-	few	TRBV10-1	TGCGCCAGCAGTGAGTCGGAGGTAAACATTCAGTACTTC	CASSESEVNIQYF
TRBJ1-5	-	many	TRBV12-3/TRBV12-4	TGTGCCAGCACCTACCGACGGGGGGGTGAGGTCAATCAGCCCCAGCATTTT	CASTYRRGGEVNQPQHF
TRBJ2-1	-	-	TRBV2	TGTGCCAGCAGTGCCCTGACAGACGGTGAGCAGTTCTTC	CASSALTDGEQFF
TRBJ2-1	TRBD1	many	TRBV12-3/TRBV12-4	TGTGCCAGCAACCAACCAGGGGGCAATGAGCAGTTCTTC	CASNQPGGNEQFF
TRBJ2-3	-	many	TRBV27	TGTGCCAGCAGTTTTTTAAGCACAGATACGCAGTATTTT	CASSFLSTDTQYF
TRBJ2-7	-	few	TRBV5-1	TGCGCCAGCAGCCTAAACAACGAGCAGTACTTC	CASSLNNEQYF
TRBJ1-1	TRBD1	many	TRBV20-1	TGCAGTGCTGGGGGACAGTCGAACACTGAAGCTTTCTTT	CSAGGQSNTEAFF
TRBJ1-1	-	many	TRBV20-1	TGCAGTGCTAGAGAGGGATCCGGGGGTTTAACTGAAGCTTTCTTT	CSAREGSGGLTEAFF
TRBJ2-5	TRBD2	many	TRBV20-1	TGCAGTGCTGATCGGGGGGTGGAGACCCAGTACTTC	CSADRGVETQYF
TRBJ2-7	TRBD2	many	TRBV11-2	TGTGCCAGCAGCTTGGGGCGGACTTACGGGACTAGCGGCTACGAGCAGTACTTC	CASSLGRTYGTSGYEQYF
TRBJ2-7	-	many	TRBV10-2	TGCGCCAGCAGTGATTGGCGGGGCGCGGACGAGCAGTACTTC	CASSDWRGADEQYF
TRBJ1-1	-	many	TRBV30	TGTGCCTCCGGGACACCGAACACTGAAGCTTTCTTT	CASGTPNTEAFF
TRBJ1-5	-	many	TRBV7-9	TGTGCCAGCGGCACCAATCAGCCCCAGCATTTT	CASGTNQPQHF
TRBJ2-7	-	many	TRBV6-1	TGTGCCAGCAGTTCCCCCAGCTCCCTGTGGGAGCAGTACTTC	CASSSPSSLWEQYF
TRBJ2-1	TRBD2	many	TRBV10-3	TGTGCCGTAAGGTGGGTAGCGGGAGTTCAGAATGAGCAGTTCTTC	CAVRWVAGVQNEQFF
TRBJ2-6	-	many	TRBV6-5	TGTGCCAGCAGTCTCAGAGCACCGGTTCGGTCTGGGGCCAACGTCCTGACTTTC	CASSLRAPVRSGANVLTF
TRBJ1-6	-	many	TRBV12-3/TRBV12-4	TGTGCCAGCAGTTCCCGGGCAGGGGCAGTGTATTCACCCCTCCACTTT	CASSSRAGAVYSPLHF
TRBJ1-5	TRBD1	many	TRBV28	TGTGCCAGCAGTTTAGGACAGGGGAACCAGCCCCAGCATTTT	CASSLGQGNQPQHF
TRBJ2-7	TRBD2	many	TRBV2	TGTGCCAGCAGTCCTACCGGGACTAGCGGGCCCTCCTACGAGCAGTACTTC	CASSPTGTSGPSYEQYF
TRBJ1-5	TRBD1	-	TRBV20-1	TGCAGTGCTAGAGATCCGGCAGGGGGTAACAATCAGCCCCAGCATTTT	CSARDPAGGNNQPQHF
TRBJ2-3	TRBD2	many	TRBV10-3	TGTGCCATCAGTGGGGGACTAGCGGGGGCAGATACGCAGTATTTT	CAISGGLAGADTQYF
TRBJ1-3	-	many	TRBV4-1	TGCGCCAGCAGCCAAGATCCCGCAGGGCGCGGAAACACCATATATTTT	CASSQDPAGRGNTIYF